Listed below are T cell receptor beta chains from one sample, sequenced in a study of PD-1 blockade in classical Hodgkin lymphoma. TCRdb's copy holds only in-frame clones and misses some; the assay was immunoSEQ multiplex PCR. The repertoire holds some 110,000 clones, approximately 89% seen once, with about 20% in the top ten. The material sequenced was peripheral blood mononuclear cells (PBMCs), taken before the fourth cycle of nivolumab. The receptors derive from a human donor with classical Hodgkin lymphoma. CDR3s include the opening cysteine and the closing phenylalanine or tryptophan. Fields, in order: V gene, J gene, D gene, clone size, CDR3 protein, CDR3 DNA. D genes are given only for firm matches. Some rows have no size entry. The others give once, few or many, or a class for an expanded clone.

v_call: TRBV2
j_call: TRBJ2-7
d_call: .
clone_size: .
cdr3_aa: CASSLVGGLSSYEQYF
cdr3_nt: TGTGCCAGCAGCCTGGTGGGGGGGCTTAGCTCCTACGAGCAGTACTTC

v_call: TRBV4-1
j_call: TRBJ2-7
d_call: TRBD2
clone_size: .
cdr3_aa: CASSQGWEGSYEQYF
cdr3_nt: TGCGCCAGCAGCCAAGGTTGGGAGGGCTCCTACGAGCAGTACTTC

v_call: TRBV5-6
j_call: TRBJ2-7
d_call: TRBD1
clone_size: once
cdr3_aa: CASSWAGTGINEQYF
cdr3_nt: TGTGCCAGCAGCTGGGCCGGGACAGGGATCAACGAGCAGTACTTC

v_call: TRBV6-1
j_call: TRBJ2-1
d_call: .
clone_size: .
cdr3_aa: CASTPLTGSYNEQFF
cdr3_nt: TGTGCCAGCACCCCCCTAACGGGATCCTACAATGAGCAGTTCTTC

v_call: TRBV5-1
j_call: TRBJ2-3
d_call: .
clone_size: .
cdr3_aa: CASSLAAGDTQYF
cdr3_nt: TGCGCCAGCAGCTTGGCCGCGGGGGATACGCAGTATTTT

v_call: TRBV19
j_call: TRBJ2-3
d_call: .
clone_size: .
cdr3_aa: CASSMSQRPTDTQYF
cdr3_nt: TGTGCCAGTAGTATGTCCCAAAGGCCCACAGATACGCAGTATTTT

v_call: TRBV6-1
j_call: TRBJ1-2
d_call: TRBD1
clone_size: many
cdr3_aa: CASRVTGTGINSYTF
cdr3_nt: TGTGCCAGCAGGGTCACCGGGACAGGGATTAATAGCTACACCTTC

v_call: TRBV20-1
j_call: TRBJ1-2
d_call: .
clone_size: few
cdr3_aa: CSARGRQGTF
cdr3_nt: TGCAGTGCTAGAGGCAGGCAAGGGACCTTC

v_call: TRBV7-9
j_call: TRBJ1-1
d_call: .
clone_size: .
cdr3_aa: CASSLMNTEAFF
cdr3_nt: TGTGCCAGCAGCCTAATGAACACTGAAGCTTTCTTT

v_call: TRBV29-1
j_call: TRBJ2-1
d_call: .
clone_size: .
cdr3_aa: CSVKVALIFVEQFF
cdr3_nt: TGCAGCGTTAAGGTAGCGCTGATATTTGTTGAGCAGTTCTTC

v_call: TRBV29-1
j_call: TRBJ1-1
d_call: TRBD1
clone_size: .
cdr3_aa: CSGERTGFGGNTEAFF
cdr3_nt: TGCAGCGGGGAAAGGACAGGGTTTGGGGGGAACACTGAAGCTTTCTTT

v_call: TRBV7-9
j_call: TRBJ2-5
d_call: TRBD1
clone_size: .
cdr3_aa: CASRRTYRGKETQYF
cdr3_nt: TGTGCCAGCAGACGGACTTACAGGGGGAAAGAGACCCAGTACTTC

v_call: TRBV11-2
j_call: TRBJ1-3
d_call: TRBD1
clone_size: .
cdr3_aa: CASSSRTGVGNTIYF
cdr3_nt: TGTGCCAGCAGCTCCAGGACAGGGGTCGGAAACACCATATATTTT

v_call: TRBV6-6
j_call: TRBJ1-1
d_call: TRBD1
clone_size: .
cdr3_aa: CASSAGTGYTEAFF
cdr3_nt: TGTGCCAGCAGCGCCGGGACAGGGTACACTGAAGCTTTCTTT

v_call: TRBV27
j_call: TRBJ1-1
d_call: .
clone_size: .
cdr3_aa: CASSFGVGRVTEAFF
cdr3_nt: TGTGCCAGCAGTTTTGGTGTGGGCAGGGTCACTGAAGCTTTCTTT

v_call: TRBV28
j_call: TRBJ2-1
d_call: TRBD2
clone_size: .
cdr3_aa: CASSSLQLAGVLYEQFF
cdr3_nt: TGTGCCAGCAGTTCCCTTCAACTAGCGGGAGTTCTTTATGAGCAGTTCTTC

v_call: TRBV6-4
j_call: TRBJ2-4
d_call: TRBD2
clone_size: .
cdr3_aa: CASSDSVLPSGRPSPSKNIQYF
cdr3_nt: TGTGCCAGCAGTGACTCGGTCCTTCCTAGCGGGAGGCCTTCGCCGTCCAAAAACATTCAGTACTTC

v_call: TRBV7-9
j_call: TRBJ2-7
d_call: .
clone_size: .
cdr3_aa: CASSLPGARLQYF
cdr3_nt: TGTGCCAGCAGCTTACCGGGAGCCAGGCTGCAGTACTTC

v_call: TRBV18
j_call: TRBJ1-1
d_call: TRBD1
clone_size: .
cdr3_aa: CASSPGTVKMNTEAFF
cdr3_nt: TGTGCCAGCTCACCTGGGACAGTGAAGATGAACACTGAAGCTTTCTTT

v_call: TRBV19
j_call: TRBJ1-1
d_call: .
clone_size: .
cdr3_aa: CASSIQGGSNTEAFF
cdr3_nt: TGTGCCAGTAGTATACAGGGAGGCTCGAACACTGAAGCTTTCTTT

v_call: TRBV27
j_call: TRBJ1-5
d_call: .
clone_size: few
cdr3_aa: CASSLSGDNQPQHF
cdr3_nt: TGTGCCAGCAGTTTATCAGGGGATAATCAGCCCCAGCATTTT

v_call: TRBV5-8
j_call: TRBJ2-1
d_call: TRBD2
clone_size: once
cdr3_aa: CASSPGLAAKFRSYNEQFF
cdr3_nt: TGTGCCAGCAGTCCTGGACTAGCGGCCAAATTTAGATCCTACAATGAGCAGTTCTTC

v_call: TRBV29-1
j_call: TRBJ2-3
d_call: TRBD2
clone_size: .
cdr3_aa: CSASGLAGGADTQYF
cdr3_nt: TGCAGCGCCTCGGGACTAGCGGGAGGAGCTGATACGCAGTATTTT

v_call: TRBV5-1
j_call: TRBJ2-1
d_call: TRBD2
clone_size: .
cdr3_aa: CASTTGTSGQSSYNEQFF
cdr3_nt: TGCGCCAGCACCACCGGGACTAGCGGGCAAAGCTCCTACAATGAGCAGTTCTTC

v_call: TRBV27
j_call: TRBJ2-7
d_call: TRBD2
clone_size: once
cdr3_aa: CASRPLAVASYEQYF
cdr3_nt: TGTGCCAGCAGACCACTAGCGGTCGCCTCCTACGAGCAGTACTTC

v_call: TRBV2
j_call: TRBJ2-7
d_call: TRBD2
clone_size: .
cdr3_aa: CASSEGTSGRKRYEQYF
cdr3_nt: TGTGCCAGCAGTGAAGGGACTAGCGGGAGAAAGAGGTACGAGCAGTACTTC

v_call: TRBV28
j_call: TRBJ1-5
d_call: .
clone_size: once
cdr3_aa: CASSSTSRTQHF
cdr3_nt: TGTGCCAGCAGTTCCACAAGCAGGACCCAGCATTTT

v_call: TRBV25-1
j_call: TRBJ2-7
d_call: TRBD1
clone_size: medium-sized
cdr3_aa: CASSGRTGDPHEQYF
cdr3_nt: TGTGCCAGCAGTGGCAGGACAGGGGATCCCCACGAGCAGTACTTC

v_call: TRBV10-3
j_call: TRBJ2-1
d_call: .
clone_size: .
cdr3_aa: CAISAEGRHNEQFF
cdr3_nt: TGTGCCATCAGTGCCGAGGGGAGGCACAATGAGCAGTTCTTC

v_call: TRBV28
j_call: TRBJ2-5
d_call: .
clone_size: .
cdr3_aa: CASSRLGVEGLAGETQYF
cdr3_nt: TGTGCCAGCAGCCGCCTGGGCGTAGAGGGGCTAGCAGGAGAGACCCAGTACTTC

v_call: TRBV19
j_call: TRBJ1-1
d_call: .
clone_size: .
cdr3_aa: CASTPRAGVTEAFF
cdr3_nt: TGTGCCAGTACCCCCCGGGCAGGGGTAACTGAAGCTTTCTTT

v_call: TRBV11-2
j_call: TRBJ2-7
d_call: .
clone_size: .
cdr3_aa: CASSLASGTQYF
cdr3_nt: TGTGCCAGCAGCTTGGCCTCCGGGACACAGTACTTC

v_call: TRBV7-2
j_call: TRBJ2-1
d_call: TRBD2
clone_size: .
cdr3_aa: CASSFTSGPYNEQFF
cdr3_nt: TGTGCCAGCAGCTTCACTAGCGGGCCCTACAATGAGCAGTTCTTC

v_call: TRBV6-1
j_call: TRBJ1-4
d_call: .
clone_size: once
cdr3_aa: CASNPRGYNEKLFF
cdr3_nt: TGTGCCAGCAACCCGAGGGGATATAATGAAAAACTGTTTTTT

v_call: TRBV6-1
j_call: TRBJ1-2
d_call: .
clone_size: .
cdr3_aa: CASSEFFVTANPKHNYGYTF
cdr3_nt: TGTGCCAGCAGTGAGTTCTTCGTTACAGCGAACCCTAAACATAACTATGGCTACACCTTC

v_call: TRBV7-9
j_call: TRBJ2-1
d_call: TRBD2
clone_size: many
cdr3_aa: CASSSARLAGAFDEQFF
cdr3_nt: TGTGCCAGCAGCTCGGCTAGACTAGCGGGAGCTTTCGATGAGCAGTTCTTC

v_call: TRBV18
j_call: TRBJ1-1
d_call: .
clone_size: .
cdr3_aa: CASSPKREGEAFF
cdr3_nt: TGTGCCAGCTCACCAAAACGGGAGGGTGAAGCTTTCTTT

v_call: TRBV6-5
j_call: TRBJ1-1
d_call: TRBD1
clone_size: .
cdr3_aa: CASRNRGTEAFF
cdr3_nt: TGTGCCAGCAGGAACAGGGGCACTGAAGCTTTCTTT

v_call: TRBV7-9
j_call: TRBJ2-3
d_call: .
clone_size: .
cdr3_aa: CASRDSILKVQGSTDTQYF
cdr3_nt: TGTGCCAGCAGGGATTCTATCCTGAAAGTGCAGGGTAGCACAGATACGCAGTATTTT

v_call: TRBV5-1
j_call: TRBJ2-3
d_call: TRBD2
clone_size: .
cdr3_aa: CASSLMGLASSTDTQYF
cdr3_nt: TGCGCCAGCAGCTTGATGGGACTAGCGTCTAGCACAGATACGCAGTATTTT

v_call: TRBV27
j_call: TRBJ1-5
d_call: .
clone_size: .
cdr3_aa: CASSLVGRGNQPQHF
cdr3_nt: TGTGCCAGCAGTTTAGTGGGGCGTGGCAATCAGCCCCAGCATTTT

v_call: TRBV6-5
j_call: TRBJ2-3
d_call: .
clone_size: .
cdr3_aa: CASSSKGARLADTQYF
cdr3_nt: TGTGCCAGCAGTTCAAAAGGGGCCAGATTGGCAGATACGCAGTATTTT

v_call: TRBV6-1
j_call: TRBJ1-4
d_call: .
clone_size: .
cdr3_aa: CASSERAATNEKLFF
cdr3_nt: TGTGCCAGCAGTGAAAGGGCAGCAACTAATGAAAAACTGTTTTTT

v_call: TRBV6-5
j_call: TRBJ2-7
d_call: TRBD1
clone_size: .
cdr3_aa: CASSAFGQGHEQYF
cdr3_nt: TGTGCCAGCAGTGCATTCGGACAGGGACACGAGCAGTACTTC

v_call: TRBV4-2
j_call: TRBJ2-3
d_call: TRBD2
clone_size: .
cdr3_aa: CASSQATSGSPDTQYF
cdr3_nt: TGTGCCAGCAGCCAAGCGACTAGCGGGAGCCCAGATACGCAGTATTTT